This TCR beta chain came from a study of T-cell reconstitution after alpha-beta-depleted transplantation in children. Between the trimmed V and J ends, which lost 4 bases and 2 bases, there was a span of 11 bases. Germline V gives CDR1 LGHNA, CDR2 YNFKEQ. The CDR3 has 14 amino acids. About this clonotype itself: Its antigen is currently unknown.

Study results and limitations: Reportedly, roughly two months post-transplant, alpha-beta T cells arose from several hundred expanded graft clones.

Preparing the TCRbeta library involved the use of unique molecular identifiers. TCRdb fed the PCR reads into MiXCR, producing one record per CDR3 protein. The sample records 200,000 to 250,000 distinct CDR3 sequences, 11% being singletons. The specimen comprised PBMCs, sampled before TCRalphabeta/CD19-depleted stem cell transplant. This TCR derives from a child younger than two with acute myeloid leukemia, due to receive a stem cell transplant. The chain has TRBV4-2 and TRBJ1-1; D not resolved. CDR3 nucleotide sequence: TGTGCCAGCAGCCTAGAGGAGGGAAACACTGAAGCTTTCTTT. Its protein product is CASSLEEGNTEAFF.